These 2 T cell receptor beta chains were all obtained from the same sample, sequenced in a study of blood T cell repertoires in COVID-19. The data were produced by immunoSEQ multiplex PCR, yet TCRdb's version contains in-frame clones alone and is incomplete. The profile shows approximately 50,000 clones, approximately 88% of them singletons. Sample: peripheral blood. The receptors shown here come from a human donor in a cohort sampled during active COVID-19.

This clone was picked up one time. CDR3 coding DNA: TGTGCCAGTAGTCACGCTGGACAGATGAACACTGAAGCTTTCTTT. Protein product: CASSHAGQMNTEAFF. The gene calls are TRBV19 and TRBJ1-1; tentatively, D is TRBD1 (6 bases). Germline CDR1 LNHDA, CDR2 SQIVND (reference sequence). The CDR3 extends over 15 amino acids. The germline V and J ends were trimmed by 5 bases and 0 bases, with 13 bases remaining between them.

CDR3 region: CASSQEDSTRNGYTF. CDR3 bases: TGCGCCAGCAGCCAAGAGGACTCCACTAGGAATGGCTACACCTTC. The rearrangement links TRBV4-3 to TRBJ1-2, with D unresolved. V lost 0 bases and J 6 bases, leaving 14 bases between the germline ends. From germline, CDR1 is LGHNA and CDR2 YSLEER. CDR3 length: 15 residues.